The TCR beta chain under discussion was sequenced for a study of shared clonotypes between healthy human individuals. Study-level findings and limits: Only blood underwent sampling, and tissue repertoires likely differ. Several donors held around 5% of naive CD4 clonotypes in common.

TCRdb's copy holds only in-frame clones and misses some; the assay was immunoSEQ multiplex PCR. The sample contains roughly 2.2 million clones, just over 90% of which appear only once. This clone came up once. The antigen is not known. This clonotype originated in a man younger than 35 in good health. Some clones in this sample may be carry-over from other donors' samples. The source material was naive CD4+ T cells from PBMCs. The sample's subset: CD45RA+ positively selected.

The CDR3 loop reads CASSESWVSDSYNEQFF. In nucleotides, the CDR3 is TGCGCCAGCAGTGAGTCATGGGTTAGCGACTCCTACAATGAGCAGTTCTTC. This chain uses TRBV10-1 with TRBJ2-1; weak D call: TRBD2 (5 bases). Trimming took off 0 bases at V and 0 bases at J, with 12 bases between the two ends. This CDR3 contains 17 residues. Germline CDR1 is WNHNN and CDR2 is SYGVQD (reference sequence).